The rows below give T cell receptor beta chains drawn from one sample of a study of regulatory T cells in long-lasting Graves disease. TCRdb redid the calling of the multiplex PCR reads with MiXCR, one entry per CDR3 protein. The profile shows 650,000 to 850,000 distinct CDR3 sequences, roughly 30% of them singletons. Sequences were derived from peripheral blood mononuclear cells (PBMCs), sampled when the disease was refractory, from a patient treated with antithyroid drugs. These receptors came from a female donor with Graves disease. The CDR3 runs from the conserved cysteine through the conserved F or W. D genes are given only for firm matches.

V	D	CDR3
TRBV7-9	.	CASSLYTEAFF
TRBV24-1	.	CATQGYNQPQHF
TRBV11-3	.	CARKTSAEQYF
TRBV3-1	TRBD1	CASSHSDRGYEQYF
TRBV12-3/TRBV12-4	TRBD2	CASSLAGGPSYEQYF
TRBV2	.	CASRGPYDGYTF
TRBV6-1	TRBD1	CASTRSGTGDPGGSPLHF
TRBV29-1	TRBD1	CSAGQEVGQPQHF
TRBV2	.	CASRGVSSYNEQFF
TRBV30	.	CAWAVGGGCTF
TRBV6-9	.	CASSLDGGKSPQHF
TRBV19	.	CASSPAEFNTEAFF
TRBV6-1	TRBD1	CASTPTGWGYTF
TRBV6-1	TRBD1	CASTRGQNYEQYF
TRBV19	.	CASSIPQSTGELFF
TRBV11-3	TRBD1	CASSPAGQGYEQYF
TRBV6-5	TRBD2	CASSYGTSAMFYEQYF
TRBV2	.	CASSESGGEVAEAFF
TRBV11-2	.	CASSLGKGMGRGTEAFF
TRBV6-1	.	CASKESSGNTIYF
TRBV5-5	.	CASRLRGGQETQYF
TRBV6-1	.	CAITFSRRGSSYNSPLHF
TRBV30	.	CAWRGRFPEAFF
TRBV5-1	.	CASSLVGSYTEAFF
TRBV7-2	.	CASSLRSSYGYTF
TRBV11-2	TRBD2	CASSTSGREFGEQFF
TRBV27	.	CASSSYLTTGNSNQPQHF
TRBV20-1	TRBD2	CSARKLSGSSYEQYF
TRBV12-3/TRBV12-4	TRBD2	CASSISGSYEQYF
TRBV29-1	TRBD1	CSVDSGGMGELFF
TRBV5-1	TRBD1	CASSLSGTGDVAFF
TRBV10-3	.	CAISVLLNSGNTIYF
TRBV29-1	.	CSALGVGTEAFF
TRBV3-1	TRBD2	CASSQASGSYNEQFF
TRBV6-1	.	CASSDRDPYEQYF
TRBV19	.	CASSIDRRGTSQPQHF
TRBV30	.	CAWSLGKKLFF
TRBV25-1	TRBD1	CASSEYPRDRGSNTEAFF
TRBV7-9	.	CASSPPSGPFSYEQYF
TRBV20-1	.	CSASPTYRVFYGYTF
TRBV11-1	.	CASSFAEYNSPLHF
TRBV3-1	.	CASSQEARASYGYTF
TRBV5-1	TRBD1	CASTRGQVGTEAFF
TRBV7-3	.	CASSLFTGKGETQYF
TRBV20-1	TRBD2	CSARDTLADYEQYF
TRBV28	.	CASRGRTAYEQYF
TRBV7-9	TRBD1	CASSLDRGVTEAFF
TRBV20-1	.	CSAREIVSRPSGTEAFF
TRBV6-1	.	CASSDEDRPNNYSYTF
TRBV3-1	.	CASSQDPGQVNTEAFF
TRBV6-1	TRBD2	CASSPLSGGGETQYF
TRBV7-2	.	CASSLDGINYGYTF
TRBV30	.	CAWIPKVAAYEQYF
TRBV20-1	TRBD1	CSASGDSLNIYEQYF
TRBV7-2	.	CASSPWGGGDQPQHF
TRBV7-9	TRBD2	CASSLTSGRRSYNEQFF
TRBV5-1	.	CASSLVWESYEQYF